This TCR beta chain was captured in a study of neurological immune-mediated disorders. Time point described: longitudinal time-point 1 (baseline). This CDR3 comprises 15 residues. V lost 3 bases and J lost 0, with 12 bases in between. The germline V gene has CDR1 KGHSH and CDR2 LQKENI. This clonotype was recorded many times. TCRdb itself ran the 5' RACE reads through MiXCR, one entry per CDR3 protein. The data hold tens of thousands of distinct CDR3 sequences, with around 9.6% observed a single time. This clonotype originated in a man aged 25-40 years in good health. The J gene is TRBJ2-7, the V gene TRBV18; a possible D gene is TRBD1 (5 bases). The specimen was PBMCs. In DNA, the CDR3 is TGTGCCAGCTCACCCGGGCCAGGGATCTCCTACGAGCAGTACTTC. Translated, it gives CASSPGPGISYEQYF.